These 27 T cell receptor beta chains were all obtained from the same sample, sequenced in a study of cytomegalovirus exposure and HLA in healthy donors. With 60 Vbeta and 13 Jbeta primers, the PCR was carried out. The data were produced by immunoSEQ multiplex PCR, yet TCRdb's version contains in-frame clones alone and is incomplete. The table has under 150,000 clones, approximately 70% seen once. Sequencing was performed on PBMCs. These receptors were taken from a woman aged 55-75 years in good health and CMV-seropositive.

The chain has TRBV5-1 and TRBJ1-1, with unresolved D. V shed 2 bases and J shed 4 bases, with 12 bases lying between them. The CDR3 consists of 14 residues. From germline, CDR1 is SGHRS and CDR2 YFSETQ. CDR3 amino acids: CASSFLQAPTEAFF. CDR3 bases: TGCGCCAGCAGCTTCCTGCAAGCCCCCACTGAAGCTTTCTTT.

This rearrangement joins TRBV18 to TRBJ2-7; 11 positions agree with TRBD1. Germline CDR1 is KGHSH and CDR2 is LQKENI. Trimming at V came to 1 base and at J to 5 bases, leaving 7 bases not matched to a gene. This CDR3 has 16 residues. The CDR3 reads CASSPLGQGGEDEQYF. The CDR3 DNA reads as TGTGCCAGCTCACCACTGGGACAGGGGGGGGAGGACGAGCAGTACTTC.

This clone was detected many times. The chain uses TRBV5-6 and TRBJ1-1, with D tentatively TRBD1 (6 bases). Between the trimmed V and J ends, which lost 0 bases and 1 base, there was a span of 13 bases. The CDR3 runs 16 residues. Germline CDR1 reads SGHDT; CDR2 reads YYEEEE. CDR3 nucleotide sequence: TGTGCCAGCAGCTTGGGGATCCGGGACACGAACACTGAAGCTTTCTTT. This gives the protein CASSLGIRDTNTEAFF.

The genes are TRBV29-1 and TRBJ1-1; TRBD1 might be the D (5 bases). Trimming took 7 bases from V and 0 from J, leaving 9 bases between them. There are 12 residues in the CDR3. CDR1 and CDR2 from the germline V gene are SQVTM and ANQGSEA. The CDR3 loop reads CSGRGVNTEAFF. The CDR3 DNA follows: TGCAGCGGTCGGGGGGTGAACACTGAAGCTTTCTTT.

V gene TRBV9 combines with J gene TRBJ1-2, with D possibly TRBD1 on 5 matching bases. Trimming removed 0 bases at V and 6 bases at J, with 12 bases between. The CDR3 sequence is 14 residues long. CDR1 is SGDLS and CDR2 is YYNGEE in the germline V gene. CDR3 DNA sequence: TGTGCCAGCAGCGTAGCGGGGGAATCCCATGGCTACACCTTC. It specifies CASSVAGESHGYTF.

This chain links TRBV6-1 with TRBJ1-2; 9 nucleotides agree with TRBD1. V shed 4 bases and J 8 bases; nucleotides not matched to a gene: 14. Looked up from germline, CDR1 is MNHNS and CDR2 is SASEGT. This CDR3 is 16 amino acids long. The CDR3: CASSAPRQGGGGGYTF. CDR3 coding DNA: TGTGCCAGCAGTGCCCCAAGACAGGGGGGTGGGGGCGGCTACACCTTC.

The rearrangement uses TRBV4-1 and TRBJ1-2, with 7 bases matching TRBD1. The CDR3 contains 17 residues. Germline CDR1 reads MGHRA; CDR2 reads YSYEKL. V shed 4 bases and J 1 base; nucleotides not matched to a gene: 12. CDR3 region: CASSLDDDRVHNYGYTF. CDR3 coding DNA: TGCGCCAGCAGCCTGGACGACGACAGGGTCCATAACTATGGCTACACCTTC.

The V gene is TRBV7-8, the J gene TRBJ2-1; 7 nucleotides agree with TRBD1. The CDR3 contains 15 residues. V was clipped by 5 bases and J by 5 bases; unmatched bases: 9. Germline V lookup: CDR1 SGHVS, CDR2 FQNEAQ. CDR3 in amino acids: CASSRQGIWDNEQFF. CDR3 in DNA: TGTGCCAGCAGCCGACAGGGCATATGGGACAATGAGCAGTTCTTC.

The chain recombines TRBV11-2 with TRBJ1-1; D perhaps matches TRBD1 (6 bases). This CDR3 has 15 amino acids. Trimming shortened V by 3 bases and J by 3 bases, and 14 bases separated the two germline ends. Germline-derived CDR1 and CDR2 are SGHAT and FQNNGV. DNA of the CDR3: TGTGCCAGCAGCTTTGAGTACAGGGCTGACACTGAAGCTTTCTTT. Translated: CASSFEYRADTEAFF.

This clone was observed once. The V gene is TRBV5-1, the J gene TRBJ2-2, with a tentative D call TRBD1 (6 bases). This CDR3 spans 15 amino acids. V was cut by 1 base and J by 4 bases, with 11 bases left in between. Germline V lookup: CDR1 SGHRS, CDR2 YFSETQ. The CDR3 spells CASSLTGQGTGELFF. CDR3 in DNA: TGCGCCAGCAGCTTGACGGGACAAGGCACCGGGGAGCTGTTTTTT.

V and J are TRBV18 and TRBJ1-1, with 7 positions matching TRBD1. Germline V gene lookup returns CDR1 KGHSH and CDR2 LQKENI. J gave up 7 bases and V 4 bases, and 9 bases lay outside the gene matches. The CDR3 sequence is 14 residues long. In nucleotides, the CDR3 is TGTGCCAGCTCACGAGTCACAGGGGTCAGTGAAGCTTTCTTT. As protein: CASSRVTGVSEAFF. Drawing the rest from reference TRBV18 and TRBJ1-1, the complete variable domain is NAGVMQNPRHLVRRRGQEARLRCSPMKGHSHVYWYRQLPEEGLKFMVYLQKENIIDESGMPKERFSAEFPKEGPSILRIQQVVRGDSAAYFCASSRVTGVSEAFFGQGTRLTVV.

The V and J genes are TRBV2 and TRBJ2-7; no definite D call. Germline V gene sequence: CDR1 SNHLY, CDR2 FYNNEI. V lost 8 bases and J 3 bases, leaving 11 bases between the germline ends. The CDR3 spans 12 residues. The CDR3 region has the DNA TGTGCCAGCGCCTGGAGCGTCTACGAGCAGTACTTC. Protein product: CASAWSVYEQYF.

The J gene is TRBJ1-2, the V gene TRBV5-1; 7 bases are shared with TRBD1. The V segment lost 4 bases and the J segment 0 bases; nucleotides outside the gene matches: 3. The CDR3 is 14 residues long. CDR1 is SGHRS and CDR2 is YFSETQ in the germline V gene. Here the CDR3 DNA reads TGCGCCAGCAGCCCGGGACAGACTAACTATGGCTACACCTTC. Amino acid sequence: CASSPGQTNYGYTF.

This chain connects TRBV6-5 to TRBJ2-5, with TRBD2 as a possible D gene (5 bases). V was pared by 0 bases and J by 7 bases, with 9 bases between. Germline V gene sequence: CDR1 MNHEY, CDR2 SVGAGI. The CDR3 length is 13 residues. The CDR3 region has the DNA TGTGCCAGCAGTTACTCGTTGGCGGGGACCCAGTACTTC. This codes for CASSYSLAGTQYF.

This rearrangement joins TRBV18 to TRBJ2-1; 9 nucleotides agree with TRBD2. With 2 bases clipped from V and 10 bases from J, the junction kept 6 bases outside the gene matches. The CDR3 totals 14 residues. In germline, CDR1 is KGHSH, CDR2 LQKENI. CDR3 nucleotide sequence: TGTGCCAGCTCACCATTGGGACTAGCCGGCGAGCAGTTCTTC. Amino acid sequence: CASSPLGLAGEQFF.

The rearrangement uses TRBV18 and TRBJ2-7; 15 nucleotides align to TRBD2. This CDR3 is 18 amino acids long. CDR1 and CDR2 from the germline V gene are KGHSH and LQKENI. With V trimmed by 3 bases and J by 0 bases, 6 bases remained unmatched. CDR3 bases: TGTGCCAGCTCACCGGGACTAGCGGGGGGTAAGAGCTCCTACGAGCAGTACTTC. Its translation: CASSPGLAGGKSSYEQYF.

A single count supports this clone. The J gene is TRBJ1-2, the V gene TRBV5-4, with a possible D match to TRBD1 (5 bases). The CDR3 covers 14 residues. The ends were cut back, 0 bases at V and 5 bases at J, with 11 bases in the middle. Germline loops: CDR1 SGHNT, CDR2 YYREEE (reference sequence). The CDR3 here is CASSLGGGVYGYTF. CDR3 nucleotides: TGTGCCAGCAGCTTGGGGGGGGGAGTTTATGGCTACACCTTC.

CDR3 bases: TGTGCCAGCACGAGCTCCTATAATTCACCCCTCCACTTT. This gives the protein CASTSSYNSPLHF. The chain combines TRBV2 with TRBJ1-6; D gene unclear. This CDR3 is built from 13 residues. Deletions cut 7 bases from V and 0 bases from J, with 4 bases between. Germline CDR1 reads SNHLY; CDR2 reads FYNNEI.

The chain has TRBV6-5 and TRBJ1-5, with D unclear. Germline CDR1 is MNHEY and CDR2 is SVGAGI. V lost 5 bases to trimming and J lost 1 base, with 9 bases between them. The CDR3 totals 14 residues. The CDR3 nucleotides are TGTGCCAGCAGTCCCCTTGCGAGCAATCAGCCCCAGCATTTT. Its translation: CASSPLASNQPQHF.

The chain is built from TRBV11-1 and TRBJ2-7; the match to TRBD2 covers 9 bases. CDR3 length equals 15 residues. The trim removed 5 bases at V and 3 bases at J, leaving 8 bases unmatched. Germline CDR1 SGHAT, CDR2 FQDESV (reference sequence). As DNA, the CDR3 is TGTGCCAGCAGCACCCAGACTAGCGGTGACTACGAGCAGTACTTC. Its translation is CASSTQTSGDYEQYF.

This chain connects TRBV19 to TRBJ1-2, with D possibly being TRBD1 (6 bases). The CDR3 totals 16 residues. The V end was cut by 6 bases, the J end by 2 bases, with 19 bases between. The germline gives CDR1 LNHDA, CDR2 SQIVND (reference sequence). The CDR3 loop is CASSRDTGPINYGYTF. The CDR3 DNA follows: TGTGCCAGTAGCCGGGACACCGGCCCGATAAACTATGGCTACACCTTC.

This clone was picked up one time. This chain links TRBV18 with TRBJ2-2; D gene ambiguous. CDR1 is KGHSH, CDR2 LQKENI, per germline. The CDR3 consists of 12 residues. Trimming left V 11 bases short and J 0 bases short, with 7 bases between. This CDR3 reads CAGRTNTGELFF. In DNA, the CDR3 is TGTGCCGGCAGGACGAACACCGGGGAGCTGTTTTTT.

The chain is built from TRBV11-2 and TRBJ2-7; TRBD2 might be the D (6 bases). This CDR3 has 15 residues. With 1 base removed from V and 6 bases from J, the gap between germline ends came to 16 bases. Germline assignment: CDR1 SGHAT and CDR2 FQNNGV. CDR3 nucleotides: TGTGCCAGCAGCTTAGCGAGCGGGTCGGGCCTCGAGCAGTACTTC. It encodes CASSLASGSGLEQYF.

The CDR3 DNA sequence: TGCGCCAGCAGCTGGTACTACATGAGGGAGACCCAGTACTTC. It is translated as CASSWYYMRETQYF. V gene TRBV5-1 combines with J gene TRBJ2-5; D call uncertain. The V and J ends lost 3 bases and 5 bases respectively, with 14 bases between them. CDR1 and CDR2 (germline): SGHRS, YFSETQ. CDR3 length equals 14 residues.

CDR3 nucleotide sequence: TGCGCCAGCAGCCAAGATTGGGGGGGAACAAACTACGAGCAGTACTTC. Protein: CASSQDWGGTNYEQYF. This sequence joins TRBV4-1 and TRBJ2-7; 7 bases fit TRBD2. Per germline, CDR1 MGHRA and CDR2 YSYEKL. The CDR3 has 16 amino acids. Losses at the gene ends were 0 bases for V and 3 bases for J; bases not matched to a gene: 8.

The rearrangement joins TRBV2 to TRBJ1-4; no clear D gene. The CDR3 sequence is 15 residues long. Trimming removed 6 bases at V and 3 bases at J, with 14 bases between. CDR1 and CDR2 from the germline V gene are SNHLY and FYNNEI. DNA of the CDR3: TGTGCCAGCAGCCCGTGGCAGAGGTCTAATGAAAAACTGTTTTTT. Its protein product is CASSPWQRSNEKLFF. The full variable domain, its missing parts supplied by reference TRBV2 and TRBJ1-4, is EPEVTQTPSHQVTQMGQEVILRCVPISNHLYFYWYRQILGQKVEFLVSFYNNEISEKSEIFDDQFSVERPDGSNFTLKIRSTKLEDSAMYFCASSPWQRSNEKLFFGSGTQLSVL.

In regard to this clone: At the DNA level, this CDR3 is encoded by other sequences in the same sample as well. This chain links TRBV13 with TRBJ1-5; the D gene is possibly TRBD1 (6 bases). Trimming shortened V by 5 bases and J by 1 base, and 9 bases separated the two germline ends. CDR1 PRHDT and CDR2 FYEKMQ come from the germline V gene (reference sequence). This CDR3 spans 14 amino acids. CDR3 DNA: TGTGCCAGCAGCCTCGGACAGAGCAATCAGCCCCAGCATTTT. Protein sequence: CASSLGQSNQPQHF.